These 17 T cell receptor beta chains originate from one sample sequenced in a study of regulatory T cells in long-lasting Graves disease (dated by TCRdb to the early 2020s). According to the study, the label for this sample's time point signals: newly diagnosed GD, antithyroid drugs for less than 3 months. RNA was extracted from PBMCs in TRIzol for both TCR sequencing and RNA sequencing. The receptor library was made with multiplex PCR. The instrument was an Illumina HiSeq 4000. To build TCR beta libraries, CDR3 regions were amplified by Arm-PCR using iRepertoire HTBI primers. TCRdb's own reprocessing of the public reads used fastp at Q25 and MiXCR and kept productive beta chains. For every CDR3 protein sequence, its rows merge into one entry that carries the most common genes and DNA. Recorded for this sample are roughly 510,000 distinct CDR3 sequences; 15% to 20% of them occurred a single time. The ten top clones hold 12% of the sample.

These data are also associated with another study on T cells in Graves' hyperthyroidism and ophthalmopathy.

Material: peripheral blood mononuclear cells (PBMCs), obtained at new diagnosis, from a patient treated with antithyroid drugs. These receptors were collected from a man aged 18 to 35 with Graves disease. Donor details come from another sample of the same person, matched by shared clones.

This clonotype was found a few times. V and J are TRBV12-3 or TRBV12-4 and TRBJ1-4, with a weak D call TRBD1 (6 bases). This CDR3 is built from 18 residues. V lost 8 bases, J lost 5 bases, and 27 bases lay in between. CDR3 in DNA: TGTGCCAGCGGGGAACTGGACAGTCCCAATACTAGCAATGAAAAACTGTTTTTT. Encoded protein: CASGELDSPNTSNEKLFF.

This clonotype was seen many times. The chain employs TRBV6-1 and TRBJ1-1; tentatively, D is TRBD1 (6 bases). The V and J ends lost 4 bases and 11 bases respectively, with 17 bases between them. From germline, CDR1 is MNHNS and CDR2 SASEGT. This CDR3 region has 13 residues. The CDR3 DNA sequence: TGTGCCAGCAGTGTGGACAGAGAGGGAGGCGCTTTCTTT. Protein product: CASSVDREGGAFF.

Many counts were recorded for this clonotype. In nucleotides, the CDR3 is TGTGCCAGCAGTTATTGGGACAGGGGGCGAAGCACAGATACGCAGTATTTT. It encodes CASSYWDRGRSTDTQYF. The chain recombines TRBV28 with TRBJ2-3; 12 bases line up with TRBD1. Per germline, CDR1 MDHEN and CDR2 SYDVKM. Trimming at V came to 4 bases and at J to 0 bases, leaving 5 bases not matched to a gene. This CDR3 region has 17 residues.

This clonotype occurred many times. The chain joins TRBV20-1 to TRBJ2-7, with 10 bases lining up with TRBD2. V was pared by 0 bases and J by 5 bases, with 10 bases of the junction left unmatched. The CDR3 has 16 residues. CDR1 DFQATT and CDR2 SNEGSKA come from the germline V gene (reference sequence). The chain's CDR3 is CSARDLGLAGVHEQYF. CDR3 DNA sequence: TGCAGTGCTAGAGATCTTGGGCTAGCGGGAGTCCACGAGCAGTACTTC.

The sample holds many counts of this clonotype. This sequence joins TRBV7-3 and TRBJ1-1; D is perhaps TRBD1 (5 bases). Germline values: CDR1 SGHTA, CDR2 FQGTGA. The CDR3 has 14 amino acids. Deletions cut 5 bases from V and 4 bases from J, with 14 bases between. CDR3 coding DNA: TGTGCCAGCAGCCCGACAGCCCGGAGCACTGAAGCTTTCTTT. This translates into CASSPTARSTEAFF. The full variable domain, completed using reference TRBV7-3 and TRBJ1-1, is GAGVSQTPSNKVTEKGKYVELRCDPISGHTALYWYRQSLGQGPEFLIYFQGTGAADDSGLPNDRFFAVRPEGSVSTLKIQRTERGDSAVYLCASSPTARSTEAFFGQGTRLTVV.

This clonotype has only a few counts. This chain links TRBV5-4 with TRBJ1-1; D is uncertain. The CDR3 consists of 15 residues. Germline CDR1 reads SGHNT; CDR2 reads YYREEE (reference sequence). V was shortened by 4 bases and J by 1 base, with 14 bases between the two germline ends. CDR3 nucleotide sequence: TGTGCCAGCAGCAACCCCCGGGCGGGGAACACTGAAGCTTTCTTT. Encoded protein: CASSNPRAGNTEAFF.

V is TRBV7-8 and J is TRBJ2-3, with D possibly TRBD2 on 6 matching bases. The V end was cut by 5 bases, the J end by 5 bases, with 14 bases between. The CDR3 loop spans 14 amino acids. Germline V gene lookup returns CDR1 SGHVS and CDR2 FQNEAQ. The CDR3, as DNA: TGTGCCAGCAGCCCCAGACTAGACGGAGATACGCAGTATTTT. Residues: CASSPRLDGDTQYF.

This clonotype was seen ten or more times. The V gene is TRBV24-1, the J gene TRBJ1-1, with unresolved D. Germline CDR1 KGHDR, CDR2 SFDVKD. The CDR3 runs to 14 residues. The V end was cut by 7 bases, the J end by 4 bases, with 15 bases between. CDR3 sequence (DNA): TGTGCCACCAGGGCCTCTATTGGAGGCACTGAAGCTTTCTTT. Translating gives CATRASIGGTEAFF.

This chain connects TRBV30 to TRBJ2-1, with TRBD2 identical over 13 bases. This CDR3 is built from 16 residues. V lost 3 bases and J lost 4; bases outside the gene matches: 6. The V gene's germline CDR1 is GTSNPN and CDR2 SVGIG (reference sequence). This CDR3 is CAWRGTSGADYNEQFF. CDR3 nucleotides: TGTGCCTGGAGAGGGACTAGCGGGGCCGATTACAATGAGCAGTTCTTC. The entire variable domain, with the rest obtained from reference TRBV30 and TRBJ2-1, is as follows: SQTIHQWPATLVQPVGSPLSLECTVEGTSNPNLYWYRQAAGRGLQLLFYSVGIGQISSEVPQNLSASRPQDRQFILSSKKLLLSDSGFYLCAWRGTSGADYNEQFFGPGTRLTVL.

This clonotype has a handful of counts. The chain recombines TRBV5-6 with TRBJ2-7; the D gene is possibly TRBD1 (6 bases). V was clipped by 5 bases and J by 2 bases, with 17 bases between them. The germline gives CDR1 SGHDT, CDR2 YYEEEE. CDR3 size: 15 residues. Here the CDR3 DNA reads TGTGCCAGCAGATACACGGACAGCACCCCCTACGAGCAGTACTTC. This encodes CASRYTDSTPYEQYF.

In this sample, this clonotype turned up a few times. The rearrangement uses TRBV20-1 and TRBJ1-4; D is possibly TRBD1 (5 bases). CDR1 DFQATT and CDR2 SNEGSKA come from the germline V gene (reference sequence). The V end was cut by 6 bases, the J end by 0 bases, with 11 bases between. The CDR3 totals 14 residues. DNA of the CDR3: TGCAGTGCCAGCGGACAAGCAACTAATGAAAAACTGTTTTTT. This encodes CSASGQATNEKLFF.

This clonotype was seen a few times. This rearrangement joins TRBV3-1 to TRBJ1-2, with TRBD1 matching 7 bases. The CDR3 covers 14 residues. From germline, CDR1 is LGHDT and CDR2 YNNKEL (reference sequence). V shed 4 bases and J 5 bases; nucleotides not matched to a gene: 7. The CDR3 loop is CASSPRDSTYGYTF. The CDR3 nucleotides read TGTGCCAGCAGCCCCCGGGACAGTACGTATGGCTACACCTTC.

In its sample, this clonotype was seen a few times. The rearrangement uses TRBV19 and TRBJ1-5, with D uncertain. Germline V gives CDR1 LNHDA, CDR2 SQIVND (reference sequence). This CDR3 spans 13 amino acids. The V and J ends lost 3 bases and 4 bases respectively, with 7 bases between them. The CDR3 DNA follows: TGTGCCAGTAGTATTCCCGGGAATCAGCCCCAGCATTTT. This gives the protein CASSIPGNQPQHF.

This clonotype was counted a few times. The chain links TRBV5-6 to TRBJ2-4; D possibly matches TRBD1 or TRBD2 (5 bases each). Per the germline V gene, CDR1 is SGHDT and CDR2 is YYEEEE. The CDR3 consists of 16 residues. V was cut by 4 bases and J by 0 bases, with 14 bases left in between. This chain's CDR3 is CASSQGPQIAKNIQYF. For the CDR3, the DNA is TGTGCCAGCAGCCAGGGACCGCAGATAGCCAAAAACATTCAGTACTTC.

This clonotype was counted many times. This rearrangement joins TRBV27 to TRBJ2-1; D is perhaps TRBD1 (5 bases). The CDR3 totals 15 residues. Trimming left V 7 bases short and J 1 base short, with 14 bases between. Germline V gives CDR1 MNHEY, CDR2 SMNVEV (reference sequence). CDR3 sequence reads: CASNRGSMSYNEQFF. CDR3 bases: TGTGCCAGCAATAGGGGATCAATGTCCTACAATGAGCAGTTCTTC.

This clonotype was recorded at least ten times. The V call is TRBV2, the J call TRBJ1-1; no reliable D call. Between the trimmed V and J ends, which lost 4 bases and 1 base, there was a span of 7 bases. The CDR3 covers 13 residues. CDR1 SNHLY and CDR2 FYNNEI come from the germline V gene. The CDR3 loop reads CASSAPQNTEAFF. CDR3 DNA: TGTGCCAGCAGTGCGCCCCAGAACACTGAAGCTTTCTTT.

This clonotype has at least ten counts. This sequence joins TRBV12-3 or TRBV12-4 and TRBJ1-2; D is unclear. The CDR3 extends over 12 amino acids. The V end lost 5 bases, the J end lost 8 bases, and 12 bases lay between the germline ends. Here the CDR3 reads CASSPPVGGYTF. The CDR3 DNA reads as TGTGCCAGCAGTCCCCCTGTGGGAGGCTACACCTTC.